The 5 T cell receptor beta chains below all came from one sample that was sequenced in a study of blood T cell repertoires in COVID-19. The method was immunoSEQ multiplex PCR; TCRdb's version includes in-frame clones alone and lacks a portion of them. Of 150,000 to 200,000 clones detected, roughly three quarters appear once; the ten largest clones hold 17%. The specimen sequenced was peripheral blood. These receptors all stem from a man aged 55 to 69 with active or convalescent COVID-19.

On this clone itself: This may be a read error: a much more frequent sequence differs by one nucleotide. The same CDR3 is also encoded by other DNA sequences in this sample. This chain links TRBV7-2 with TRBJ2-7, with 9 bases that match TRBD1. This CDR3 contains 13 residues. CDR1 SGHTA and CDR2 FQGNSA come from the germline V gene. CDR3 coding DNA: TGTGCCAGCAGCTGGGGACAGGGCTACGAACAGTACTTC. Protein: CASSWGQGYEQYF.

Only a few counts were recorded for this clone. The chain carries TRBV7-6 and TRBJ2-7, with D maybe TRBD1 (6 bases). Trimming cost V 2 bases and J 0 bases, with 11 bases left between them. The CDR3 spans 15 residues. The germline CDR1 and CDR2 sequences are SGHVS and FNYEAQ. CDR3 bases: TGTGCCAGCAGCTTACGGACAGACGTCTCCTACGAGCAGTACTTC. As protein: CASSLRTDVSYEQYF.

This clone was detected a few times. The CDR3: CASSNTGVEQYF. The CDR3 DNA follows: TGTGCCAGCAGTAACACAGGGGTCGAGCAGTACTTC. The chain links TRBV5-6 to TRBJ2-7; 7 bases fit TRBD1. V was clipped by 5 bases and J by 6 bases; unmatched bases: 5. There are 12 residues in the CDR3. Per germline, CDR1 SGHDT and CDR2 YYEEEE.

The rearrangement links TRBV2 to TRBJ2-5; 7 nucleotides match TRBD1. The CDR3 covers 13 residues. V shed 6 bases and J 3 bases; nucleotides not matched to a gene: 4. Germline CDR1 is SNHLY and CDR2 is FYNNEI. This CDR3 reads CASSRDREETQYF. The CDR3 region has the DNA TGTGCCAGCAGCCGGGACAGAGAAGAGACCCAGTACTTC.

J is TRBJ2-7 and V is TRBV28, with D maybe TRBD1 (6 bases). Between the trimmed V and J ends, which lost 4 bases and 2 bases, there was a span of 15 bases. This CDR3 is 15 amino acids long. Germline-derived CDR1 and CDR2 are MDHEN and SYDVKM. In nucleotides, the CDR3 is TGTGCCAGCAGTTCCCAAACAGGGTATCCCTACGAGCAGTACTTC. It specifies CASSSQTGYPYEQYF.